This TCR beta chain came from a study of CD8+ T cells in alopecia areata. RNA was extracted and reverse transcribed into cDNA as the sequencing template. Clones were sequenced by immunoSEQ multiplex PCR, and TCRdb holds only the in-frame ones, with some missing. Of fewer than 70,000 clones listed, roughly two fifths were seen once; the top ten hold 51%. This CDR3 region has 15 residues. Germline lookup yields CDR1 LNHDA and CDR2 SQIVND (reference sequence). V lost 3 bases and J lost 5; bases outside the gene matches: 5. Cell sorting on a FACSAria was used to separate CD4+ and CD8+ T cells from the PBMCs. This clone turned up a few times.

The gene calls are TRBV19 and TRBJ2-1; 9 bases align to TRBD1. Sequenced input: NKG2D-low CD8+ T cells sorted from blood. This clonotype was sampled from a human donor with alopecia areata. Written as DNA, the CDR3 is TGTGCCAGTAGTATTGTCACAGGGGGCAACAATGAGCAGTTCTTC. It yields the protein CASSIVTGGNNEQFF.